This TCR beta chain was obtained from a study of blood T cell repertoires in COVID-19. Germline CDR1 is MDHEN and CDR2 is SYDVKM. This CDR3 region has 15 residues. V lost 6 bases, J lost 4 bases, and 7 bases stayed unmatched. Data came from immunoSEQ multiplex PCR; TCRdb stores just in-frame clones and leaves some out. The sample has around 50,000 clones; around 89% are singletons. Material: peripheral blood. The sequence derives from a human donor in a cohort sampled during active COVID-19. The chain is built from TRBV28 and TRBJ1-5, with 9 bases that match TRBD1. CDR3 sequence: CASRSYGQGNQPQHF. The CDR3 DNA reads TGTGCCAGCAGGTCATACGGACAGGGGAATCAGCCCCAGCATTTT.